These 10 T cell receptor beta chains originate from one sample sequenced in a study of tumor and adjacent non-tumor tissue in lung cancer. TCRbeta libraries were built with three rounds of nested PCR, modified from ARM-PCR. TCRdb re-analysed the multiplex PCR reads in MiXCR, keeping a single row per CDR3 protein. This repertoire shows 60,000 to 85,000 distinct CDR3 sequences, roughly 80% found once; its top ten account for roughly 15%. RNA was extracted from bulk tissue without any cell sorting. The sequenced material came from lung tumor tissue. These receptors were obtained from a woman between 45 and 65 years old with non-small cell lung cancer.

Comment on this clonotype: A junction boundary mismatches the germline segment, possibly from a read error. The chain is built from TRBV7-2 and TRBJ2-1; 11 nucleotides align to TRBD2. The CDR3 is 15 amino acids. Germline V gene lookup returns CDR1 SGHTA and CDR2 FQGNSA. CDR3 coding DNA: TGTGCCATAACCTCTAGCGGGAGGAAGAACAATGTGCAGTTCTTC. It yields the protein CAITSSGRKNNVQFF. The full variable domain, with the rest looked up from reference TRBV7-2 and TRBJ2-1, is GAGVSQSPSNKVTEKGKDVELRCDPISGHTALYWYRQSLGQGLEFLIYFQGNSAPDKSGLPSDRFSAERTGGSVSTLTIQRTQQEDSAVYLCAITSSGRKNNVQFFGPGTRLTVL.

This rearrangement joins TRBV20-1 to TRBJ2-1, with 8 bases aligning to TRBD2. The J call may be faulty, since TRBJ2-7 better matches the DNA end. Germline V gene sequence: CDR1 DFQATT, CDR2 SNEGSKA (reference sequence). The CDR3 extends over 17 amino acids. CDR3 in DNA: TGCAGTGCTAGAGATGGACTAGCTCTAAGCTCCTACAATGAGCAGTACTTC. Its protein is CSARDGLALSSYNEQYF.

As regards this clonotype: One junction end disagrees with the germline gene, perhaps due to a read error. The chain carries TRBV20-1 and TRBJ2-1, with D possibly being TRBD2 (6 bases). CDR1 DFQATT and CDR2 SNEGSKA come from the germline V gene (reference sequence). The CDR3 length is 14 residues. In nucleotides, the CDR3 is TGCAGTCTTAACTTCGGGGGAGGCTACAGTGAGCAGTTCTTC. This codes for CSLNFGGGYSEQFF.

As concerns this clonotype: The junction and the germline gene differ at one end; a read error may be behind it. This rearrangement joins TRBV20-1 to TRBJ2-3; 7 nucleotides align to TRBD2. The CDR3 runs to 15 residues. Germline V CDR1 and CDR2: DFQATT, SNEGSKA (reference sequence). The CDR3 here is CRASPSGGVTDTQYF. The CDR3 coding sequence is TGCAGAGCAAGCCCTAGCGGAGGGGTCACAGATACGCAATACTTT.

In the case of this clonotype: Compared with germline, one end of the junction differs, possibly owing to a read error. The V and J genes are TRBV20-1 and TRBJ2-7; 7 bases line up with TRBD1. The CDR3 extends over 13 amino acids. Germline V gene data show CDR1 as DFQATT and CDR2 as SNEGSKA (reference sequence). Here the CDR3 reads CSGRGQASYEQYF. In nucleotides, the CDR3 is TGCAGTGGTAGAGGACAGGCTTCCTACGAGCAGTACTTC.

The chain links TRBV20-1 to TRBJ2-1; 10 positions match TRBD2. V lost 8 bases, J lost 7 bases, and 8 bases stayed unmatched. Germline V gives CDR1 DFQATT, CDR2 SNEGSKA (reference sequence). The CDR3 extends over 13 amino acids. The CDR3 region is CSPSGRVLNEQFF. The CDR3 bases are TGCAGTCCGAGCGGGAGGGTATTGAATGAGCAGTTCTTC.

In the case of this clonotype: Germline is not matched at one junction end, which may reflect a read error. The rearrangement uses TRBV6-5 and TRBJ1-6, with 7 positions matching TRBD1. CDR1 MNHEY and CDR2 SVGAGI come from the germline V gene. This CDR3 is 14 amino acids long. CDR3: CPSRLQGTNPPLHF. CDR3 coding DNA: TGTCCCAGCAGACTACAGGGGACCAATCCACCCCTCCACTTT.

With regard to this clonotype: A much larger clone differs by one base, so this may be a read error. This chain connects TRBV28 to TRBJ1-2; no clear D gene. This CDR3 contains 13 residues. V was clipped by 7 bases and J by 5 bases, with 14 bases between them. Germline CDR1 MDHEN, CDR2 SYDVKM. CDR3 protein: CASKEQCRYGYTF. The CDR3 region has the DNA TGTGCCAGCAAAGAACAGTGTAGATATGGCTACACCTTC.

There are a few counts of this clonotype. The germline gene is not matched at one end of the junction; a read error may be the cause. CDR3: CSASTNLQGRKGGEASF. The CDR3 nucleotides read TGCAGTGCTAGCACTAATTTACAGGGTAGAAAAGGGGGAGAAGCTTCCTTT. The chain combines TRBV20-1 with TRBJ1-1; D might be TRBD1 (6 bases). Looked up from germline, CDR1 is DFQATT and CDR2 is SNEGSKA (reference sequence). The CDR3 is 17 amino acids.

With respect to this clonotype: One end of the junction varies from germline; a read error may be responsible. The V gene is TRBV20-1, the J gene TRBJ2-5; no clear D. The CDR3 runs to 13 residues. Looked up from germline, CDR1 is DFQATT and CDR2 is SNEGSKA (reference sequence). CDR3 sequence: CSARLDIAETQCF. CDR3 in DNA: TGTAGTGCTAGATTAGACATAGCCGAGACCCAGTGCTTC.